This T cell receptor beta chain was observed in a study of blood T cell repertoires in COVID-19. Germline V lookup: CDR1 SEHNR, CDR2 FQNEAQ (reference sequence). V was pared by 1 base and J by 1 base, with 16 bases between. The CDR3 has 17 amino acids. The table came from immunoSEQ multiplex PCR; TCRdb's copy has only in-frame clones and leaves some out. The sample lists hundreds of thousands of clones; 86% were seen once. The sample consisted of PBMCs or T cells enriched from blood (not recorded which). The J gene is TRBJ1-1, the V gene TRBV7-9; D is unresolved. The source is a woman aged 40 to 50 with acute COVID-19. The DNA of the CDR3 is TGTGCCAGCAGCTTAGTTCGTTTTAGACGGAGGAACACTGAAGCTTTCTTT. Translation: CASSLVRFRRRNTEAFF.